A single sample is the source of the 3 T cell receptor beta chains below, sequenced in a study of response to subunit inactivated influenza vaccine. TCRdb re-analysed the RT-PCR reads in MiXCR, keeping a single row per CDR3 protein. The table records approximately 570,000 distinct CDR3 sequences, approximately 7.6% of them present only once. The starting material was PBMCs from blood, obtained less than 30 months after vaccination. The receptors here all came from a man between 50 and 75 years old who received an inactivated influenza vaccine.

This clonotype has at least ten counts. The chain recombines TRBV7-2 with TRBJ1-3; D is unclear. This CDR3 is 14 amino acids long. V was trimmed by 5 bases and J by 4 bases, leaving 12 bases between them. Germline CDR1 SGHTA, CDR2 FQGNSA. The CDR3 DNA follows: TGTGCCAGCAGCCCCCCGTCGGCGGGAAACACCATATATTTT. Translated, it gives CASSPPSAGNTIYF.

This rearrangement joins TRBV9 to TRBJ1-1; D call uncertain. CDR1 and CDR2 from the germline V gene are SGDLS and YYNGEE. Trimming shortened V by 4 bases and J by 0 bases, and 16 bases separated the two germline ends. CDR3 length: 16 residues. The CDR3 protein is CASSPRELIMNTEAFF. In DNA, the CDR3 is TGTGCCAGCAGCCCCCGTGAGTTAATCATGAACACTGAAGCTTTCTTT.

This clonotype has just a few counts. The chain combines TRBV12-3 or TRBV12-4 with TRBJ1-6, with D maybe TRBD1 (6 bases). The V and J ends lost 2 bases and 10 bases respectively, with 9 bases between them. The CDR3 runs 13 residues. The CDR3 sequence: CASSLQGRSPLHF. CDR3 bases: TGTGCCAGCAGTTTACAGGGGCGATCACCCCTCCACTTT.